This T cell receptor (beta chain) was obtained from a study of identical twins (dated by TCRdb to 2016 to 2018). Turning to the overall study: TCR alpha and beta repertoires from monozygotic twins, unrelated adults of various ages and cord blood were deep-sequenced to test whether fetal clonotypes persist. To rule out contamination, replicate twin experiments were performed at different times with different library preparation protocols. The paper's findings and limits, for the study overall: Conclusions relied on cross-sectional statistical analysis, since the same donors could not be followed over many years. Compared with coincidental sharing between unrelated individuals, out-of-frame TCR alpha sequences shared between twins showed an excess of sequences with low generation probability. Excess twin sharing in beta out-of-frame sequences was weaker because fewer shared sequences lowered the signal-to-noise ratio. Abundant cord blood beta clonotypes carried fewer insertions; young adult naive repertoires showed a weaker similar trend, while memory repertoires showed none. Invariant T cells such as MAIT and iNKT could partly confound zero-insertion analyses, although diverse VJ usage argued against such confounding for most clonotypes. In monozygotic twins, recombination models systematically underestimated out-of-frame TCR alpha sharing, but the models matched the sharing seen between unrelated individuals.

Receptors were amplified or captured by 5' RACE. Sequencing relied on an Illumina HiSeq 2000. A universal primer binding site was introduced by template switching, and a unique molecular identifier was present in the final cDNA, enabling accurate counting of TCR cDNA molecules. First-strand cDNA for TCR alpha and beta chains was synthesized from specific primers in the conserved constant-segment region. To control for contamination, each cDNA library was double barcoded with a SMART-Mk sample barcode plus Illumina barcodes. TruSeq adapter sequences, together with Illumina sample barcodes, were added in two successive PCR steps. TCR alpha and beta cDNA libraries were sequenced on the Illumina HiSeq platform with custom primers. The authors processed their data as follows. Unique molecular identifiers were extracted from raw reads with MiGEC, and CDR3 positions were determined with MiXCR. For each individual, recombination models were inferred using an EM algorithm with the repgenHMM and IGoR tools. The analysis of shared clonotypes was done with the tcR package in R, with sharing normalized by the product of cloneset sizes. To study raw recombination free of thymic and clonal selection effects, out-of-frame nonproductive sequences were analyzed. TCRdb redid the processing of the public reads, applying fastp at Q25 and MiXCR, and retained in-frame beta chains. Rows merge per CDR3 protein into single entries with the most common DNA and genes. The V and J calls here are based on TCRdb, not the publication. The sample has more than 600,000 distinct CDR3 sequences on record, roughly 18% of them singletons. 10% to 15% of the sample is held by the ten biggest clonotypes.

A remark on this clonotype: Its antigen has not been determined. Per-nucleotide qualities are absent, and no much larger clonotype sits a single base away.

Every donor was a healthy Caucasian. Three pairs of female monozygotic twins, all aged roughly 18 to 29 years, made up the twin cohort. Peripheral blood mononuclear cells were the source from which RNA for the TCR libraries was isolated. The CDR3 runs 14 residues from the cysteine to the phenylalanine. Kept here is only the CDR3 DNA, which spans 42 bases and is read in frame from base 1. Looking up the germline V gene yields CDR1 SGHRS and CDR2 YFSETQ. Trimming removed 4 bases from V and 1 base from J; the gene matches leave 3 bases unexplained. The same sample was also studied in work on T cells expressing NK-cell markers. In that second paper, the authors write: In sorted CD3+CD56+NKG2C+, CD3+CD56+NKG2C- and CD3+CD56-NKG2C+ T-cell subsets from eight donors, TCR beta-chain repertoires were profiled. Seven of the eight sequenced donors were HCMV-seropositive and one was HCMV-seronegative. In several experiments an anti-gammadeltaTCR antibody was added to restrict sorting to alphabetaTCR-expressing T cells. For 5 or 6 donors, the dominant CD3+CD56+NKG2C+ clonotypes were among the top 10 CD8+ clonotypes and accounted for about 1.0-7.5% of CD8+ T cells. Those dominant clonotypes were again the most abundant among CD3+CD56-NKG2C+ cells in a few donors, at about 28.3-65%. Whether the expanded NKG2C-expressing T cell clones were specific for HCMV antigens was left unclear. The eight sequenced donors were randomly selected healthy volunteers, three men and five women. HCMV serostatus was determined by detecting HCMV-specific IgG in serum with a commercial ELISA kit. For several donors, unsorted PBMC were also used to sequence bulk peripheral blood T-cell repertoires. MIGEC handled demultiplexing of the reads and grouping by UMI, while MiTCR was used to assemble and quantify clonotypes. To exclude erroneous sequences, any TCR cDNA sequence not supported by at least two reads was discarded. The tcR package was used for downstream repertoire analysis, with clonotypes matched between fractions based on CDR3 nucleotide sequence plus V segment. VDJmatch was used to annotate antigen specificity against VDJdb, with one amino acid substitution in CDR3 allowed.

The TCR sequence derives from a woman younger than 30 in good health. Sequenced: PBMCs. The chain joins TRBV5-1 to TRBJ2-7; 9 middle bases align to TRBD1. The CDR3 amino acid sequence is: CASSTGTGSYEQYF. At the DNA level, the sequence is TGCGCCAGCAGCACCGGGACAGGGTCCTACGAGCAGTACTTC.